This TCR beta chain was recorded in a study of blood T cells in healthy people across ages. The CDR3 spans 17 residues. Germline assignment: CDR1 SEHNR and CDR2 FQNEAQ (reference sequence). After removal of 5 bases from V and 0 bases from J, the junction contained 12 bases not matched to a gene. A second roughly 7 to 11 cycle PCR used barcoded and J-beta primers. TCRdb fed the 5' RACE reads into MiXCR, producing one record per CDR3 protein. The sample holds around 1.1 million distinct CDR3 sequences, more than 30% seen once. The rearrangement links TRBV7-9 to TRBJ1-2; 7 nucleotides align to TRBD1. The clonotype originates from a man aged 18 to 35 in good health. The sample was blood. The CDR3 DNA follows: TGTGCCAGCAGCCCAAGGCTTGGGACAGAAGCTAACTATGGCTACACCTTC. Its translation: CASSPRLGTEANYGYTF.